This is a list of T cell receptor beta chains from one sample in a study of cytomegalovirus exposure and HLA in healthy donors. Measured with immunoSEQ multiplex PCR; TCRdb has only the in-frame clones, and not every one. There are tens of thousands of clones in the sample; 67% occur only once, and 6.9% lies in the top ten. The sequenced sample consisted of PBMCs. These receptors were taken from a woman aged 45-60 years in good health and CMV-seropositive. CDR3s include the opening cysteine and the closing phenylalanine or tryptophan. Fields, in order: V gene, CDR3 protein.

TRBV30	CAWSVRSSGELFF
TRBV12-5	CASQSDRISEQFF
TRBV10-3	CAISDRDRGQDEQFF
TRBV5-1	CASSPGQGWAFYGYTF
TRBV5-5	CASSLGDRSLHSNQPQHF
TRBV5-1	CASSLGPWGGTDTQYF
TRBV10-3	CAISDRIQGASTGELFF
TRBV2	CASSEFRGNTIYF
TRBV29-1	CSFSPGYTF
TRBV10-3	CAISGGGAGDEQFF
TRBV5-4	CASSFLPLADNEQFF
TRBV7-9	CASSVSGTGEAFF
TRBV9	CASSVGLGGTTPLYGYTF
TRBV5-1	CASSTQQGPGNTIYF
TRBV27	CASSSSKNIQYF
TRBV7-6	CASSLVGGLGNEQYF
TRBV6-1	CAGQGLSADTQYF
TRBV5-1	CASSPGQQYHRDGYTF
TRBV5-5	CASSQELGTSGYSYNEQFF
TRBV27	CASSLKTSGTYEQYF
TRBV29-1	CSVRRVETEAFF
TRBV9	CASSVDSYGELFF
TRBV15	CATSFITGVNYGYTF
TRBV10-3	CAISVGQGETQYF
TRBV11-2	CASSLGTGAEAFF
TRBV30	CAWKWGVTGELFF
TRBV11-3	CASSSGQGTDTQYF
TRBV13	CASSLGVLKGGYTF
TRBV28	CASPKSPDSSSYNEQFF
TRBV28	CASSRVRGANYGYTF
TRBV7-9	CASSSGSGQRGSGPYEQYF
TRBV4-2	CASSQERLADGAGQYF
TRBV11-3	CASSLGPGDITGELFF
TRBV25-1	CASNPGEILNTQYF
TRBV2	CASSTLQDTEAFF
TRBV2	CASSYGNTEAFF
TRBV30	CAWSVLGQKPYGYTF
TRBV29-1	CSALGQGSYEQYF
TRBV7-3	CASSRQGMDGYTF
TRBV5-1	CASSYTRLAGINEQFF
TRBV5-1	CASSTGGPIQETQYF
TRBV6-1	CASRTGGSNGYTF
TRBV7-9	CASSTPDRRQGANEQFF
TRBV27	CASSSTRQGAREKLFF
TRBV7-9	CASSSPDRVNTEAFF
TRBV5-5	CASSWGSRTGSTDTQYF
TRBV6-5	CASSYRQGGETQYF
TRBV19	CASSKDRYYGYTF
TRBV2	CASSGQAYGYTF
TRBV29-1	CSVANPGQLYGYTF
TRBV7-2	CASSLDSEEAFF
TRBV15	CAIYGRRDSGPYGYTF
TRBV29-1	CSVGQGVHEKLFF
TRBV7-2	CASSLTIPGESSYNSPLHF
TRBV30	CAWSVTGVADTQYF